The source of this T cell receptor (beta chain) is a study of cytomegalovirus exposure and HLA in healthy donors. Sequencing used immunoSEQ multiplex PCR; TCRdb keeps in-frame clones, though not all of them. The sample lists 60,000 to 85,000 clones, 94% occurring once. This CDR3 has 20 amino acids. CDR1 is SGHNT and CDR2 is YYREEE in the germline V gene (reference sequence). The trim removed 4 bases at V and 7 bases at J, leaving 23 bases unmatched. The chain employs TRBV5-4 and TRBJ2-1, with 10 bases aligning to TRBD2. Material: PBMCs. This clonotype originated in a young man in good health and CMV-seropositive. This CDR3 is CASSVVAWEASGSSGNEQFF. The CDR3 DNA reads TGTGCCAGCAGCGTGGTCGCCTGGGAGGCTAGCGGGAGTTCGGGGAATGAGCAGTTCTTC.